These T cell receptor beta chains were read from a single sample in a study of cytomegalovirus exposure and HLA in healthy donors. Generated by immunoSEQ multiplex PCR, the TCRdb table keeps only in-frame clones and is missing some. The sample holds under 200,000 clones; roughly 79% are singletons and the top ten take roughly 1.4%. The sequenced sample was PBMCs. These receptors came from a man between 40 and 49 years old in good health and CMV-seronegative. Each CDR3 is given with its conserved first and last residue. The D gene is left open where the match is weak. The size entry is marked missing in some rows and otherwise reads once, few, many or a size class.

size	J	V	D	DNA	CDR3
.	TRBJ2-1	TRBV9	TRBD2	TGTGCCAGCAGCCTCGGCGGGACTAGCGGGAGTTTGCAGTTCTTC	CASSLGGTSGSLQFF
.	TRBJ1-1	TRBV27	.	TGTGCCAGCAGGGTACAGGGATGGGACACTGAAGCTTTCTTT	CASRVQGWDTEAFF
.	TRBJ2-3	TRBV7-3	.	TGTGCCAGCAGCTTATTGAGCTCCCCAGCGGATACGCAGTATTTT	CASSLLSSPADTQYF
.	TRBJ2-5	TRBV13	TRBD2	TGTGCCAGCAGCTTGACTAGCGGGGGCCTCGAGACCCAGTACTTC	CASSLTSGGLETQYF
.	TRBJ2-2	TRBV4-1	.	TGCGCCAGCAGCACACCGTTCGGGAGCGTGGCCGGGGAGCTGTTTTTT	CASSTPFGSVAGELFF
once	TRBJ2-6	TRBV10-3	TRBD1	TGTGCCATCAGGGACAGGGGCTCCTCTGGGGCCAACGTCCTGACTTTC	CAIRDRGSSGANVLTF
.	TRBJ2-5	TRBV9	TRBD2	TGTGCCAGCAGCGGACTAGCGGGAGGCCGCCAAGAGACCCAGTACTTC	CASSGLAGGRQETQYF
.	TRBJ2-2	TRBV27	.	TGTGCCAGCAGTTACAGGATAGCTACTCCCCCCGGGGAGCTGTTTTTT	CASSYRIATPPGELFF
few	TRBJ2-7	TRBV25-1	.	TGTGCCAGCAGACGAGAGGTCACTTACGAGCAGTACTTC	CASRREVTYEQYF
.	TRBJ1-5	TRBV2	TRBD1	TGTGCCAGCAAGGACAGGGGTAGCAATCAGCCCCAGCATTTT	CASKDRGSNQPQHF
.	TRBJ1-1	TRBV30	.	TGTGCCTGGAGTGTACAAGACACTGAAGCTTTCTTT	CAWSVQDTEAFF
.	TRBJ2-2	TRBV6-6	TRBD2	TGTGCCAGCAGCGCAGGACTAGCGGGAGGTGCCGGGGAGCTGTTTTTT	CASSAGLAGGAGELFF
.	TRBJ2-3	TRBV9	TRBD1	TGTGCCAGCAGCGTGGGGACAGGGGGCGGAAGCACAGATACGCAGTATTTT	CASSVGTGGGSTDTQYF
.	TRBJ1-5	TRBV6-5	.	TGTGCCAGCAGCCGTTCCAGGGGTAATCAGCCCCAGCATTTT	CASSRSRGNQPQHF
.	TRBJ2-7	TRBV9	.	TGTGCCAGCAGCGTAGGGGCTGTCTCCTACGAGCAGTACTTC	CASSVGAVSYEQYF
.	TRBJ2-3	TRBV19	.	TGTGCCAGTAGTACCACGGCAGATACGCAGTATTTT	CASSTTADTQYF
.	TRBJ2-3	TRBV2	.	TGTGCCAGCCACAGGTTGACGGCAGATACGCAGTATTTT	CASHRLTADTQYF
.	TRBJ2-4	TRBV28	TRBD1	TGTGCCAGCAGTTCCTCGGGACAGGGTAACATTCAGTACTTC	CASSSSGQGNIQYF
.	TRBJ1-4	TRBV5-4	.	TGTGCCAGCAGCCACCGGACAGAGCGTGAAAAACTGTTTTTT	CASSHRTEREKLFF
few	TRBJ1-2	TRBV19	TRBD1	TGTGCCAGTAGTTTCTACAGGGGCGGAAATCTATGGGGCTACACCTTC	CASSFYRGGNLWGYTF
few	TRBJ1-2	TRBV27	.	TGTGCCAGCAGTTCCCTCCCCGCGGGATCTAACTATGGCTACACCTTC	CASSSLPAGSNYGYTF
.	TRBJ1-3	TRBV5-5	.	TGTGCCAGCAGCTTGGGAGACACCATATATTTT	CASSLGDTIYF
.	TRBJ2-5	TRBV7-2	TRBD2	TGTGCCAGCAGCTTAGGGACTAGCGGGAGGAAAGAGACCCAGTACTTC	CASSLGTSGRKETQYF
.	TRBJ2-3	TRBV30	TRBD2	TGTGCCTGGAGCGGACTAGCGAACACAGATACGCAGTATTTT	CAWSGLANTDTQYF
.	TRBJ2-7	TRBV7-9	.	TGTTCCAGCAGCCTCCGCTACGAGCAGTACTTC	CSSSLRYEQYF
.	TRBJ1-2	TRBV7-6	.	TGTGCCAGCACCCTGGGGCCACGGACAGAAGCTAACTATGGCTACACCTTC	CASTLGPRTEANYGYTF
.	TRBJ2-7	TRBV2	TRBD1	TGTGCCAGCAGTGAAGGTTGGACAGGCTACGAGCAGTACTTC	CASSEGWTGYEQYF
.	TRBJ2-5	TRBV2	TRBD2	TGTGCCAGCAGCCTGACTAGCGGGAGGCAGACCCAGTACTTC	CASSLTSGRQTQYF
once	TRBJ1-1	TRBV7-6	.	TGTGCCAGCAGCTTAGGTCAGGGACAGAACACTGAAGCTTTCTTT	CASSLGQGQNTEAFF
.	TRBJ1-4	TRBV21-1	.	TGTGCCAGCCCGGCAGGGAAAGTTGAAAAACTGTTTTTT	CASPAGKVEKLFF
.	TRBJ2-3	TRBV5-1	.	TGCGCCAGCAATCCCGTCGGGAGCACAGATACGCAGTATTTT	CASNPVGSTDTQYF
few	TRBJ2-1	TRBV19	TRBD2	TGTGCCAGTAGTATAGGGCGGGCTAGCGGGAGTGGTGAGCAGTTCTTC	CASSIGRASGSGEQFF
.	TRBJ2-7	TRBV7-3	.	TGTGCCAGCAGCTTGGGAGCGTGGAACGAGCAGTACTTC	CASSLGAWNEQYF
.	TRBJ1-6	TRBV7-7	.	TGTGCCAGCATGGTCTCACTGAGCTCCTATAATTCACCCCTCCACTTT	CASMVSLSSYNSPLHF
.	TRBJ2-3	TRBV10-2	TRBD2	TGCGCCAGCAAGGCTAGCGGTAGCACAGATACGCAGTATTTT	CASKASGSTDTQYF
.	TRBJ2-1	TRBV30	.	TGTGCCTGGAGCCCATTAGTAGGGGGACCCAATGAGCAGTTCTTC	CAWSPLVGGPNEQFF
few	TRBJ2-2	TRBV2	TRBD1	TGTGCCAGCACCGGGACAGCGAACACCGGGGAGCTGTTTTTT	CASTGTANTGELFF
.	TRBJ1-4	TRBV4-1	.	TGCGCCAGCAGCCGATTACAGCCATCTAATGAAAAACTGTTTTTT	CASSRLQPSNEKLFF
.	TRBJ2-3	TRBV28	.	TGTGCCAGCAGTTTCCCAGCGAAGGGCACAGATACGCAGTATTTT	CASSFPAKGTDTQYF
.	TRBJ1-2	TRBV18	.	TGTGCCAGCTCCCTCTCGGGGGAAAACTATGGCTACACCTTC	CASSLSGENYGYTF
few	TRBJ1-2	TRBV2	.	TGTGCCAGCAGTTCTACAGGGACCGCCGGCTATGGCTACACCTTC	CASSSTGTAGYGYTF
.	TRBJ1-1	TRBV5-6	TRBD1	TGTGCCAGCAGCGGGGACAGGGGGTTTTCTGAAGCTTTCTTT	CASSGDRGFSEAFF
.	TRBJ1-2	TRBV30	TRBD1	TGTGCCTGGAGCCCACAGGGGGGGGGCTATGGCTACACCTTC	CAWSPQGGGYGYTF
.	TRBJ1-1	TRBV7-9	.	TGTGCCAGCAGCTCGTACAGGGCCCTGAACACTGAGGCTTTCTTT	CASSSYRALNTEAFF